This T cell receptor beta chain was identified in a study of glioma-infiltrating T cells after dendritic cell vaccination (TCRdb year 2016). For the wider study: The cohort included 15 or so glioblastoma patients drawn from Phase I and II dendritic cell vaccination trials, of whom 9 were newly diagnosed and 6 had recurrent disease. Autologous tumor lysate-pulsed dendritic cell vaccination was administered to the patients between 2003 and 2012. The vaccine was prepared from monocyte-derived dendritic cells that were cultured for under 8 days with IL-4 and GM-CSF and then pulsed overnight with autologous tumor lysate. Patients received three intradermal dendritic cell vaccine injections at biweekly intervals in the arm below the axilla. In glioblastoma patients vaccinated with dendritic cells, deep sequencing of TCR beta CDR3 regions served to measure the amount of tumor-infiltrating lymphocytes and to compare repertoires between tumor and blood. Survival after dendritic cell vaccination was correlated with TCR sequencing metrics such as TIL content and the overlap between tumor and blood repertoires. Study-wide conclusions, independent of this receptor: After dendritic cell vaccination, a higher estimated pretreatment TIL content predicted longer time to progression and longer overall survival. The three-group TCR overlap response model was described as speculative and requiring prospective validation. No direct relationship between TCR clonality and survival was found, suggesting that a diverse polyclonal response may matter. The cohort was small and heterogeneous, with few patients having full blood and tumor sets and even fewer initial-recurrent tumor pairs.

A remark on this clone: There is no known antigen for this receptor. No base quality values were provided; no much bigger clone lies one nucleotide off.

Read against the paper, the sample's time point label means: after dendritic cell vaccination, including at tumor progression/relapse. To be selected, patients needed enough residual fresh-frozen tumor tissue and more than two years of available survival data. An isocitrate dehydrogenase mutation was not carried by any of the glioblastoma patients, although molecular status was otherwise variable. PBMC were collected before vaccination, two weeks after the third vaccination, and at tumor progression when it occurred. The Qiagen DNeasy Blood extraction Kit was used for extraction of genomic DNA. The immunoSEQ assay amplified TCRB CDR3 regions from 2 micrograms of genomic DNA, or from all available DNA when less than that amount was available. The multiplex PCR relied on 60 forward primers for TCR V beta segments and 13 reverse primers for J beta segments. Synthetic control templates were spiked into each sample at limiting dilution to estimate reads per starting template. The Illumina HiSeq System generated sequencing reads of 87 bp. The authors processed their data as follows. To remove PCR and sequencing errors, closely related sequences were merged with a nearest neighbor algorithm. TCR overlap was defined as the percentage of unique tumor TCR beta sequences that were also found in the peripheral blood of the same patient. TCRdb limited this immuneACCESS table to in-frame rearrangements with V and J called. A share of clones is missing; checked studies link under half to unresolved V genes, and the rest is unexplained. V, J and clone size are those of that table, while D and trimming were read from the DNA. This sample lists roughly 100,000 clones; roughly 90% were detected once. The ten most abundant clones make up approximately 2.7% of the sample.

Its CDR3 holds 14 amino acids, cysteine through phenylalanine. The kept DNA is CDR3 alone, 42 bases in frame from the first base. As encoded in the germline V gene, CDR1 is MNHNS while CDR2 is SASEGT. Deletion took 2 bases off V and 7 bases off J, with a span of 12 bases between the germline ends. Specimen: blood, collected after dendritic cell vaccination. The sequence derives from a human donor with glioblastoma. The sequence is built from TRBV6-1 and TRBJ1-3; a tentative D call is TRBD1 (6 bases match). The DNA is TGTGCCAGCAGTGAACGGAGGACAGCGAACACCATATATTTT. Translation gives CASSERRTANTIYF.